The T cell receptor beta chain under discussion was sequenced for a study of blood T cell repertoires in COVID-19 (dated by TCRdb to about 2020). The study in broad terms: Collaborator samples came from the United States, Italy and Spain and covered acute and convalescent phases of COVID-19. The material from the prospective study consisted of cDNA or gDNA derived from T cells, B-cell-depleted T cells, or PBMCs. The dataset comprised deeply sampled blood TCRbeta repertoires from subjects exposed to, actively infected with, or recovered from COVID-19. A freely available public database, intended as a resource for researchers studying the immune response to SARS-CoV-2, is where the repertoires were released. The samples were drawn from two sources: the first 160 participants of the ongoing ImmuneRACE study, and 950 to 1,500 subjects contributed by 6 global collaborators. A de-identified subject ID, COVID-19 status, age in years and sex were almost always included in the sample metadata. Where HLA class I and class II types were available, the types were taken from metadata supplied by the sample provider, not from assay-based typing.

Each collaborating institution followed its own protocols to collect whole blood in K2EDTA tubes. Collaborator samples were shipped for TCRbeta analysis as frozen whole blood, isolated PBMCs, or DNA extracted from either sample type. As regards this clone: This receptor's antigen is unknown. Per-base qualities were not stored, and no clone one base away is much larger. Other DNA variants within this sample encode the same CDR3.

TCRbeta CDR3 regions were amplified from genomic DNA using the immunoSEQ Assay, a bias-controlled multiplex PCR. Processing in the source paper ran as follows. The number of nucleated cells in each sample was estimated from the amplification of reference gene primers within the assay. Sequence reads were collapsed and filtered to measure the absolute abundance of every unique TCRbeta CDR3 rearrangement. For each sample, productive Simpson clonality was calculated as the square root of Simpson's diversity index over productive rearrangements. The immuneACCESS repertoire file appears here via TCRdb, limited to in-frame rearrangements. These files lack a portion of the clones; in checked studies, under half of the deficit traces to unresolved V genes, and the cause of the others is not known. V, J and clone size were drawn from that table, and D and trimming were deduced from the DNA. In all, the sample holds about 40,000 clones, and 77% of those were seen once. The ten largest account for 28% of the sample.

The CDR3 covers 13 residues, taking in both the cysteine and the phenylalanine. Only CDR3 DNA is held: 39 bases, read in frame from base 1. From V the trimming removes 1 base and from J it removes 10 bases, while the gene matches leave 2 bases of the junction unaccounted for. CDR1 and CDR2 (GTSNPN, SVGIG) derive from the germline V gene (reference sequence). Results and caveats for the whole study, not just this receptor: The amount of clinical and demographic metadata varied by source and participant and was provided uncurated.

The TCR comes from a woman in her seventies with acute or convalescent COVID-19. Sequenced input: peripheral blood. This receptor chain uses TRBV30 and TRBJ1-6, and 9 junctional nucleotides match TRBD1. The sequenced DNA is TGTGCCTGGAGTGGGGGACAGGGATCACCCCTCCACTTT. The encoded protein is CAWSGGQGSPLHF.